A selection of T cell receptor beta chains follows, all from one sample in a study of blood T cells in healthy people across ages. TCRdb independently ran MiXCR on the 5' RACE reads; one entry per CDR3 protein. The data contain around 1,900,000 distinct CDR3 sequences, roughly 43% of them seen just once; the ten biggest clones take up 20% to 25%. Specimen: blood. The receptors were gathered from a human donor in good health. Both conserved end residues are part of each CDR3. D genes are given only for firm matches. The listing skips clone size in some rows; elsewhere it reads once, few, many or a size class.

clone_size: NA; v_call: TRBV28; d_call: TRBD1; j_call: TRBJ2-1; cdr3_aa: CASSFGQGVKNEQFF; cdr3_nt: TGTGCCAGCAGTTTTGGGCAGGGGGTAAAGAATGAGCAGTTCTTC
clone_size: NA; v_call: TRBV4-3; d_call: NA; j_call: TRBJ2-3; cdr3_aa: CASSLQGTTVGDTQFF; cdr3_nt: TGCGCCAGCAGCTTACAGGGTACGACCGTGGGAGATACGCAGTTTTTT
clone_size: few; v_call: TRBV28; d_call: NA; j_call: TRBJ2-1; cdr3_aa: CASSLTPNEQFF; cdr3_nt: TGTGCCAGCAGTTTGACTCCCAATGAGCAGTTCTTC
clone_size: few; v_call: TRBV3-1; d_call: TRBD2; j_call: TRBJ2-4; cdr3_aa: CASSPYRGGRDIQYF; cdr3_nt: TGTGCCAGCAGCCCCTATCGGGGGGGTAGGGACATTCAGTACTTC
clone_size: NA; v_call: TRBV6-2/TRBV6-3; d_call: NA; j_call: TRBJ2-3; cdr3_aa: CASSYSFGGKDTQYF; cdr3_nt: TGTGCCAGCAGTTACTCTTTCGGGGGCAAAGATACGCAGTATTTT
clone_size: few; v_call: TRBV7-2; d_call: TRBD1; j_call: TRBJ1-2; cdr3_aa: CASSPGQAFGGYTF; cdr3_nt: TGTGCCAGCAGCCCGGGACAGGCTTTCGGGGGCTACACCTTC
clone_size: NA; v_call: TRBV11-2; d_call: TRBD2; j_call: TRBJ2-3; cdr3_aa: CASSLVLRGGTDTQYF; cdr3_nt: TGTGCCAGCAGCTTAGTTTTGCGGGGGGGCACAGATACGCAGTATTTT
clone_size: few; v_call: TRBV25-1; d_call: NA; j_call: TRBJ1-2; cdr3_aa: CASSEFGGDYGYTF; cdr3_nt: TGTGCCAGCAGTGAATTCGGGGGGGACTATGGCTACACCTTC
clone_size: NA; v_call: TRBV6-2/TRBV6-3; d_call: NA; j_call: TRBJ1-2; cdr3_aa: CASSYRVEGTYGYTF; cdr3_nt: TGTGCCAGCAGTTACCGGGTGGAGGGGACCTATGGCTACACCTTC
clone_size: NA; v_call: TRBV11-2; d_call: NA; j_call: TRBJ1-2; cdr3_aa: CASSFGDRSYGYTF; cdr3_nt: TGTGCCAGCAGCTTCGGAGACAGGTCCTATGGCTACACCTTC
clone_size: few; v_call: TRBV5-1; d_call: NA; j_call: TRBJ2-3; cdr3_aa: CASSQRSLTDTQYF; cdr3_nt: TGCGCCAGCAGCCAACGGTCCCTCACAGATACGCAGTATTTT
clone_size: few; v_call: TRBV20-1; d_call: NA; j_call: TRBJ2-5; cdr3_aa: CSASGVWGETQYF; cdr3_nt: TGCAGTGCTAGCGGGGTTTGGGGAGAGACCCAGTACTTC
clone_size: few; v_call: TRBV6-2/TRBV6-3; d_call: NA; j_call: TRBJ1-1; cdr3_aa: CASRRQNTEAFF; cdr3_nt: TGTGCCAGCAGACGACAGAACACTGAAGCTTTCTTT
clone_size: NA; v_call: TRBV19; d_call: NA; j_call: TRBJ1-5; cdr3_aa: CASSIERFQPQHF; cdr3_nt: TGTGCTAGTAGTATAGAAAGGTTTCAGCCCCAGCATTTT
clone_size: few; v_call: TRBV5-1; d_call: TRBD1; j_call: TRBJ1-2; cdr3_aa: CASSLGQGGIYGYTF; cdr3_nt: TGCGCCAGCAGCCTCGGACAGGGTGGAATCTATGGCTACACCTTC
clone_size: NA; v_call: TRBV13; d_call: TRBD1; j_call: TRBJ1-2; cdr3_aa: CASSQQGAWYGYTF; cdr3_nt: TGTGCCAGCAGCCAACAGGGGGCCTGGTATGGCTACACCTTC
clone_size: NA; v_call: TRBV27; d_call: TRBD1; j_call: TRBJ2-3; cdr3_aa: CASSFGTGRLDTQYF; cdr3_nt: TGTGCCAGCAGTTTCGGGACAGGGCGTCTGGATACGCAGTATTTT
clone_size: few; v_call: TRBV6-5; d_call: TRBD1; j_call: TRBJ1-1; cdr3_aa: CASSTGGSGTEAFF; cdr3_nt: TGTGCCAGCAGTACAGGGGGCTCGGGCACTGAAGCTTTCTTT
clone_size: NA; v_call: TRBV11-1; d_call: TRBD1; j_call: TRBJ2-1; cdr3_aa: CASSSGQGVGGEQFF; cdr3_nt: TGTGCCAGCAGCTCGGGACAGGGAGTGGGGGGTGAGCAGTTCTTC
clone_size: NA; v_call: TRBV7-8; d_call: NA; j_call: TRBJ2-3; cdr3_aa: CASSRIGEHSTDTQYF; cdr3_nt: TGTGCCAGCAGCCGTATAGGAGAGCATTCTACAGATACGCAGTATTTT
clone_size: NA; v_call: TRBV7-2; d_call: NA; j_call: TRBJ2-1; cdr3_aa: CASSLDTGPLDEQFF; cdr3_nt: TGTGCCAGCAGCCTAGACACCGGGCCTTTGGATGAGCAGTTCTTC
clone_size: few; v_call: TRBV27; d_call: TRBD1; j_call: TRBJ2-7; cdr3_aa: CASSPAPGQGDSYEQYF; cdr3_nt: TGTGCCAGCAGCCCTGCACCCGGACAGGGGGACTCCTACGAGCAGTACTTC
clone_size: many; v_call: TRBV10-3; d_call: NA; j_call: TRBJ2-7; cdr3_aa: CAISEGRTLTYEQYF; cdr3_nt: TGTGCCATCAGTGAAGGGAGGACTCTTACCTACGAGCAGTACTTC
clone_size: NA; v_call: TRBV29-1; d_call: NA; j_call: TRBJ1-5; cdr3_aa: CSASSRGSNQPQHF; cdr3_nt: TGCAGCGCCTCCTCTCGAGGGAGCAATCAGCCCCAGCATTTT
clone_size: NA; v_call: TRBV6-2/TRBV6-3; d_call: NA; j_call: TRBJ2-5; cdr3_aa: CASSQSRATQYF; cdr3_nt: TGTGCCAGCAGTCAATCCCGGGCGACCCAGTACTTC